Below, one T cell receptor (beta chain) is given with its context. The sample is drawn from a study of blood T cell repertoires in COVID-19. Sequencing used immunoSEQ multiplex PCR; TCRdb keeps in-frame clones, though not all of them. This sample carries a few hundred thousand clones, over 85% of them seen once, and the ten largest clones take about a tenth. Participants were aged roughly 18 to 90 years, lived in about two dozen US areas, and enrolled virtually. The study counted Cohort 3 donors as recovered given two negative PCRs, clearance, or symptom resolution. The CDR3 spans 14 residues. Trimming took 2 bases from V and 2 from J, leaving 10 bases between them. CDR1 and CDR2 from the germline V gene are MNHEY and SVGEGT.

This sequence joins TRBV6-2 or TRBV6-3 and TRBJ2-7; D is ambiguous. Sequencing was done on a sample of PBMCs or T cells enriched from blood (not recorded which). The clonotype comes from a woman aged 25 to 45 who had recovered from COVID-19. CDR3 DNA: TGTGCCAGCAGTTACACTGGTACGCCCTACGAGCAGTACTTC. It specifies CASSYTGTPYEQYF.